The 8 T cell receptor beta chains reported below all come from one sample, sequenced in a study of cytomegalovirus exposure and HLA in healthy donors. TCRdb keeps only in-frame clones here, not all; method: immunoSEQ multiplex PCR. This repertoire shows about 160,000 clones, 86% found once; its top ten account for 2% to 2.5%. Sequenced: PBMCs. The origin of the receptors is a woman aged 18-29 years in good health and CMV-seronegative.

The chain links TRBV9 to TRBJ1-2, with 7 bases identical to TRBD1. Germline CDR1 reads SGDLS; CDR2 reads YYNGEE. This CDR3 is 17 amino acids long. V lost 3 bases, J lost 1 base, and 12 bases stayed unmatched. CDR3 bases: TGTGCCAGCAGCGGAGGAAGGGACAGAAGTATTAACTATGGCTACACCTTC. This translates into CASSGGRDRSINYGYTF.

The CDR3 DNA is TGTGCCAGCAGTGGGGGTAGCGGGGCGACAGATACGCAGTATTTT. Translation: CASSGGSGATDTQYF. The chain is built from TRBV2 and TRBJ2-3; 8 nucleotides match TRBD2. Germline assignment: CDR1 SNHLY and CDR2 FYNNEI. Losses at the gene ends were 4 bases for V and 3 bases for J; bases not matched to a gene: 6. CDR3 length: 15 amino acids.

The rearrangement joins TRBV5-6 to TRBJ1-1; D gene unclear. Trimming stripped 4 bases from V and 4 bases from J, with 8 bases between. Germline V gene lookup returns CDR1 SGHDT and CDR2 YYEEEE. The CDR3 consists of 12 residues. DNA for the CDR3: TGTGCCAGCAGCAGAGGCAGCACTGAAGCTTTCTTT. Its translation is CASSRGSTEAFF.

This chain links TRBV30 with TRBJ2-7; TRBD1 matches at 7 bases. The CDR3 totals 13 residues. The V gene's germline CDR1 is GTSNPN and CDR2 SVGIG (reference sequence). V shed 4 bases and J 3 bases; nucleotides not matched to a gene: 6. For the CDR3, the DNA is TGTGCCTGGACCAGGGACAGTTACTACGAGCAGTACTTC. Encoded protein: CAWTRDSYYEQYF. The variable domain in full, completed from reference TRBV30 and TRBJ2-7, reads SQTIHQWPATLVQPVGSPLSLECTVEGTSNPNLYWYRQAAGRGLQLLFYSVGIGQISSEVPQNLSASRPQDRQFILSSKKLLLSDSGFYLCAWTRDSYYEQYFGPGTRLTVT.

This clone was observed once. This chain links TRBV30 with TRBJ1-2; D not certain. Trimming cost V 4 bases and J 4 bases, with 16 bases left between them. Per the germline V gene, CDR1 is GTSNPN and CDR2 is SVGIG (reference sequence). This CDR3 contains 14 residues. CDR3 region: CAWNGDFGTYGYTF. DNA for the CDR3: TGTGCCTGGAATGGCGACTTCGGCACCTATGGCTACACCTTC.

This clone has only a few counts. This rearrangement joins TRBV18 to TRBJ1-2, with 7 bases matching TRBD1. The length of the CDR3 is 13 residues. Germline V CDR1 and CDR2: KGHSH, LQKENI. With V trimmed by 4 bases and J by 3 bases, 2 bases remained unmatched. The CDR3 is CASSLDRDYGYTF. The CDR3 DNA is TGTGCCAGCTCACTCGACAGGGACTATGGCTACACCTTC. Variable domain in full (rest from reference TRBV18 and TRBJ1-2): NAGVMQNPRHLVRRRGQEARLRCSPMKGHSHVYWYRQLPEEGLKFMVYLQKENIIDESGMPKERFSAEFPKEGPSILRIQQVVRGDSAAYFCASSLDRDYGYTFGSGTRLTVV.

The chain carries TRBV14 and TRBJ2-2, with D uncertain. The CDR3 runs 13 residues. Germline loops: CDR1 SGHDN, CDR2 FVKESK. V gave up 5 bases and J gave up 7 bases, with 11 bases separating them. Here the CDR3 DNA reads TGTGCCAGCAGCGAGCAAGTCGGCGGGGAGCTGTTTTTT. It codes for CASSEQVGGELFF.

This chain connects TRBV27 to TRBJ2-7, with 9 bases that match TRBD1. With 4 bases clipped from V and 3 bases from J, the junction kept 4 bases outside the gene matches. Germline values: CDR1 MNHEY, CDR2 SMNVEV (reference sequence). CDR3 size: 14 residues. As DNA, the CDR3 is TGTGCCAGCAGTTCTACAGGGGGCTACTACGAGCAGTACTTC. Its protein product is CASSSTGGYYEQYF.